One T cell receptor (beta chain) is described in this entry. V shed 6 bases and J 0 bases; nucleotides not matched to a gene: 5. The CDR3 is 15 residues long. Germline loops: CDR1 SNHLY, CDR2 FYNNEI. Each exposed participant met a COVID-19 case in the 2 weeks preceding study entry. This entry belongs to a study of blood T cell repertoires in COVID-19. Study-wide context: Sites across the United States, Italy and Spain contributed samples from acute and convalescent COVID-19.

Methods used by the authors: Quantification of nucleated cells was approximated via reference gene primer amplification. Profiling relied on immunoSEQ multiplex PCR, and the TCRdb table lists in-frame clones only, not all of them. The DNA gave D and trimming, while V, J and clone size come from that table. The sample lists a few hundred thousand clones, roughly nine tenths occurring once. V usage is TRBV2 and J usage is TRBJ2-3, with TRBD1 matching over 8 bases. Sequenced: PBMCs or T cells enriched from blood (not recorded which). The sequence came from a woman aged 45-65 years who had been exposed to COVID-19. The CDR3 DNA reads TGTGCCAGCAGGGGGACAGGAGCTAGCACAGATACGCAGTATTTT. It specifies CASRGTGASTDTQYF.